This entry describes one T cell receptor (beta chain). Its antigen is not known. The ends lost 6 bases at V and 2 bases at J; junction bases unmatched: 4. The CDR3 extends over 13 amino acids. Germline assignment: CDR1 DFQATT and CDR2 SNEGSKA (reference sequence). The data were obtained in a study of CD8+CD57+ T cells in acquired aplastic anemia. Overall study context: Sorted CD4+ and CD8+ cells yielded DNA averaging approximately 3 ug. Study-level results: Around 29 shared CD8+ CDR3s appeared highly expressed within patients' immunodominant clones.

Genomic DNA, serving as template, underwent TCR beta VDJ and CDR3 profiling. TCRdb reanalysed the reads using MiXCR and keeps one entry per CDR3 protein. This table has 250,000 to 350,000 distinct CDR3 sequences, about 50% appearing once. Before being chosen for sequencing, patients had shown CD8+CD57+ cell expansion by flow cytometry. A severe acquired aplastic anemia diagnosis applied to all patients. Blood samples were obtained from patients who had received no prior therapy. Material: sorted CD4+, CD8+, or CD8+CD57+ T cells (not recorded which) from PBMCs. This chain uses TRBV20-1 with TRBJ2-5; the match to TRBD2 covers 9 bases. The sequence was obtained from a human donor with aplastic anemia. In nucleotides, the CDR3 is TGCAGTGCCCCTAGCGGGACACAAGAGACCCAGTACTTC. Encoded protein: CSAPSGTQETQYF.